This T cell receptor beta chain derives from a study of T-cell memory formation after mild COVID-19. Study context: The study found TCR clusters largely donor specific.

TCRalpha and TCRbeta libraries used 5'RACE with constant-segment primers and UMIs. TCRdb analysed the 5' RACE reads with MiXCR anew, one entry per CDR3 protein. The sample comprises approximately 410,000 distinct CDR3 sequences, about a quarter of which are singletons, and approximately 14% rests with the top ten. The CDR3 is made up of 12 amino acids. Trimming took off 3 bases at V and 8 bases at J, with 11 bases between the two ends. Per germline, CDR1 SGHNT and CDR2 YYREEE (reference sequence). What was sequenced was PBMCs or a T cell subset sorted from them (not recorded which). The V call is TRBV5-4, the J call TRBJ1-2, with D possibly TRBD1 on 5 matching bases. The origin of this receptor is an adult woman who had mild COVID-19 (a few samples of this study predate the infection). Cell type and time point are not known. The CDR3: CASSSSGFGYTF. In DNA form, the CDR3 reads TGTGCCAGCAGCTCCTCAGGGTTCGGCTACACCTTC.